The 32 T cell receptor beta chains listed next were all sequenced from one sample in a study of T cell responses to AZD1222 COVID-19 vaccine. Repertoires were generated with immunoSEQ multiplex PCR, while TCRdb's copy carries only in-frame clones and drops some. The sample lists fewer than 120,000 clones, nearly 90% occurring once. The source was peripheral blood, collected on day 0 of AZD1222 vaccination. The receptor set was obtained from an adult in good health.

The rearrangement uses TRBV19 and TRBJ2-7, with D unresolved. Germline V gives CDR1 LNHDA, CDR2 SQIVND (reference sequence). The ends were cut back, 1 base at V and 6 bases at J, with 16 bases in the middle. The CDR3 is made up of 15 amino acids. CDR3 sequence reads: CASSIAPARQAEQYF. As DNA, the CDR3 is TGTGCCAGTAGTATAGCCCCAGCCAGGCAAGCCGAGCAGTACTTC.

The V gene is TRBV5-1, the J gene TRBJ1-5; D might be TRBD1 (6 bases). Per the germline V gene, CDR1 is SGHRS and CDR2 is YFSETQ. CDR3 length: 15 amino acids. Trimming took off 3 bases at V and 3 bases at J, with 13 bases between the two ends. The CDR3, as DNA: TGCGCCAGCAGCTCGACGTCGGGGGCCAATCAGCCCCAGCATTTT. Its translation: CASSSTSGANQPQHF.

The rearrangement joins TRBV3-1 (or the pseudogene TRBV3-2) to TRBJ2-3; D is unresolved. V was pared by 3 bases and J by 0 bases, with 10 bases between. Germline lookup yields CDR1 LGHDT and CDR2 YNNKEL (reference sequence). This CDR3 is 15 amino acids long. The CDR3 DNA sequence: TGTGCCAGCAGCCATAATTTCGGTAGCACAGATACGCAGTATTTT. Its translation: CASSHNFGSTDTQYF.

This clone was seen a few times. The sample contains more than one DNA sequence encoding this CDR3. The chain is built from TRBV7-2 and TRBJ1-4, with a weak D call TRBD1 (6 bases). Between the trimmed V and J ends, which lost 0 bases and 3 bases, there was a span of 8 bases. CDR1 and CDR2 from the germline V gene are SGHTA and FQGNSA. This CDR3 has 15 residues. CDR3 protein: CASSLAGGANEKLFF. CDR3 in DNA: TGTGCCAGCAGCTTAGCAGGGGGGGCTAATGAAAAACTGTTTTTT.

The V gene is TRBV6-5, the J gene TRBJ1-5; no reliable D call. From germline, CDR1 is MNHEY and CDR2 SVGAGI. V lost 6 bases, J lost 5 bases, and 11 bases lay in between. The CDR3 is made up of 13 amino acids. In DNA form, the CDR3 reads TGTGCCAGCAGCCCAACGGTTGATCAGCCCCAGCATTTT. It yields the protein CASSPTVDQPQHF.

The rearrangement uses TRBV4-2 and TRBJ1-2; 7 bases map to TRBD1. Trimming at V came to 4 bases and at J to 2 bases, leaving 10 bases not matched to a gene. Per germline, CDR1 LGHNA and CDR2 YNFKEQ. The CDR3 extends over 16 amino acids. The CDR3 sequence is CASSLGGGGKNYGYTF. The CDR3 coding sequence is TGTGCCAGCAGCCTCGGAGGAGGGGGCAAAAACTATGGCTACACCTTC.

The chain recombines TRBV12-3 or TRBV12-4 with TRBJ1-2, with D hard to call. The CDR3 sequence is 11 residues long. V shed 8 bases and J shed 4 bases, with 8 bases lying between them. The DNA for the CDR3 is TGTGCCAGCGCAGTAGGCTATGGCTACACCTTC. Encoded protein: CASAVGYGYTF.

V usage is TRBV13 and J usage is TRBJ1-4; TRBD1 agrees at 9 bases. V lost 0 bases and J lost 7; bases outside the gene matches: 3. Germline CDR1 and CDR2: PRHDT and FYEKMQ (reference sequence). The CDR3 consists of 15 residues. CDR3: CASSLGTGGGEKLFF. CDR3 bases: TGTGCCAGCAGCTTAGGGACAGGGGGGGGTGAAAAACTGTTTTTT.

This clone is a singleton in its sample. V usage is TRBV11-2 and J usage is TRBJ2-2; D might be TRBD1 or TRBD2, each matching 6 bases. CDR1 and CDR2 (germline): SGHAT, FQNNGV. The CDR3 consists of 14 residues. V dropped 6 bases and J dropped 5 bases, with 13 bases sitting between them. The CDR3 region has the DNA TGTGCCAGCAGGTGGGGGGCAGCTACCGGGGAGCTGTTTTTT. This encodes CASRWGAATGELFF.

This chain links TRBV7-3 with TRBJ2-1; D is perhaps TRBD2 (5 bases). The CDR3 is 15 amino acids. V lost 2 bases and J lost 6, with 14 bases in between. The V gene's germline CDR1 is SGHTA and CDR2 FQGTGA. The CDR3: CASSLDRGWGNEQFF. Here the CDR3 DNA reads TGTGCCAGCAGCTTAGATCGGGGATGGGGCAATGAGCAGTTCTTC.

DNA of the CDR3: TGCAGCGTTGCGAAGGGGATGAACACTGAAGCTTTCTTT. It encodes CSVAKGMNTEAFF. The chain carries TRBV29-1 and TRBJ1-1; perhaps TRBD1 as D (5 bases). Trimming cost V 4 bases and J 0 bases, with 9 bases left between them. Germline V gene data show CDR1 as SQVTM and CDR2 as ANQGSEA. This CDR3 has 13 residues. Filled out from reference TRBV29-1 and TRBJ1-1, the complete variable domain reads SAVISQKPSRDICQRGTSLTIQCQVDSQVTMMFWYRQQPGQSLTLIATANQGSEATYESGFVIDKFPISRPNLTFSTLTVSNMSPEDSSIYLCSVAKGMNTEAFFGQGTRLTVV.

The chain joins TRBV7-8 to TRBJ1-3; D ambiguous. Per the germline V gene, CDR1 is SGHVS and CDR2 is FQNEAQ. Deletions cut 2 bases from V and 0 bases from J, with 11 bases between. The CDR3 runs to 16 residues. The CDR3 coding sequence is TGTGCCAGCAGCTTACAATCCGTTAGCTCTGGAAACACCATATATTTT. As protein: CASSLQSVSSGNTIYF. The variable domain in full, completed from reference TRBV7-8 and TRBJ1-3, reads GAGVSQSPRYKVAKRGQDVALRCDPISGHVSLFWYQQALGQGPEFLTYFQNEAQLDKSGLPSDRFFAERPEGSVSTLKIQRTQQEDSAVYLCASSLQSVSSGNTIYFGEGSWLTVV.

Comments on this clone: Other DNA sequences in the same sample also yield this CDR3. The chain joins TRBV7-9 to TRBJ1-4, with 7 nucleotides matching TRBD1. With V trimmed by 5 bases and J by 7 bases, 4 bases remained unmatched. The CDR3 totals 13 residues. In germline, CDR1 is SEHNR, CDR2 FQNEAQ (reference sequence). The CDR3, as DNA: TGTGCCAGCAGCCTGGGGGACAGTGAAAAACTGTTTTTT. This sequence encodes CASSLGDSEKLFF.

This chain links TRBV21-1 with TRBJ1-5; the table's D call of TRBD1 was not tested on the DNA. TRBV21-1 is classified as a pseudogene. The CDR3 is 17 residues long. The CDR3 DNA follows: TGTGCCAGCAGCAAAAGAGGGGGCCCGGATAGCAATCAGCCCCAGCATTTT. This codes for CASSKRGGPDSNQPQHF.

The genes are TRBV5-6 and TRBJ1-1, with D tentatively TRBD1 (6 bases). Germline V CDR1 and CDR2: SGHDT, YYEEEE. V was clipped by 3 bases and J by 1 base, with 10 bases between them. The CDR3 is made up of 14 amino acids. CDR3 sequence reads: CASSWGDTNTEAFF. CDR3 nucleotides: TGTGCCAGCAGCTGGGGGGACACGAACACTGAAGCTTTCTTT.

The chain has TRBV19 and TRBJ2-1, with TRBD2 matching over 16 bases. The V gene's germline CDR1 is LNHDA and CDR2 SQIVND (reference sequence). The CDR3 is 19 amino acids. V dropped 6 bases and J dropped 0; count of bases not matched to a gene: 8. In DNA form, the CDR3 reads TGTGCCAGTAGCCCGGGACTAGCGGGAGGGAGGAGCTCCTACAATGAGCAGTTCTTC. It is translated as CASSPGLAGGRSSYNEQFF.

The chain uses TRBV28 and TRBJ1-1; D unclear. Trimming took off 7 bases at V and 10 bases at J, with 16 bases between the two ends. The CDR3 has 12 residues. Germline V gene data show CDR1 as MDHEN and CDR2 as SYDVKM. CDR3 sequence: CASITGSVRAFF. The CDR3 DNA sequence: TGTGCCAGCATCACGGGTTCAGTGAGAGCTTTCTTT.

This chain uses TRBV3-1 (or the pseudogene TRBV3-2) with TRBJ2-7; TRBD2 matches at 9 bases. CDR3 length: 12 amino acids. J was trimmed by 11 bases and V by 5 bases; bases with no gene match: 7. Germline V lookup: CDR1 LGHDT, CDR2 YNNKEL (reference sequence). For the CDR3, the DNA is TGTGCCAGCAGCTCAGGGGCTAGCGGGGAGTACTTC. The encoded protein is CASSSGASGEYF.

The V call is TRBV11-2, the J call TRBJ2-7; D might be TRBD2 (5 bases). The CDR3 extends over 14 amino acids. The ends were cut back, 5 bases at V and 3 bases at J, with 14 bases in the middle. Germline loops: CDR1 SGHAT, CDR2 FQNNGV. In DNA, the CDR3 is TGTGCCAGCAGCGAGCCGGGGAGTTTCTACGAGCAGTACTTC. This encodes CASSEPGSFYEQYF.

The chain has TRBV28 and TRBJ1-5, with D perhaps TRBD1 (6 bases). Trimming removed 9 bases from V and 1 base from J, with 10 bases in between. The CDR3 loop spans 13 amino acids. Germline values: CDR1 MDHEN, CDR2 SYDVKM. CDR3 protein: CASFQGSNQPQHF. Here the CDR3 DNA reads TGTGCCAGTTTCCAGGGGAGCAATCAGCCCCAGCATTTT.

This sequence joins TRBV25-1 and TRBJ1-2; D is unresolved. Trimming removed 1 base at V and 4 bases at J, with 13 bases between. Germline values: CDR1 MGHDK, CDR2 SYGVNS. This CDR3 is 15 amino acids long. DNA for the CDR3: TGTGCCAGCAGTGAATCTGGGCGGGCTAGCTATGGCTACACCTTC. Its translation is CASSESGRASYGYTF.

The V call is TRBV4-2, the J call TRBJ1-3; a weak D match, TRBD1 (6 bases). CDR3 length: 13 residues. Trimming left V 5 bases short and J 8 bases short, with 13 bases between. The germline CDR1 and CDR2 sequences are LGHNA and YNFKEQ. Here the CDR3 DNA reads TGTGCCAGCAGCGGGACAAGTTTGGACACCATATATTTT. Its translation is CASSGTSLDTIYF.

This clone turned up a few times. V is TRBV10-2 and J is TRBJ2-5; 7 bases are shared with TRBD1. CDR1 WSHSY and CDR2 SAAADI come from the germline V gene. This CDR3 comprises 13 residues. Losses at the gene ends were 4 bases for V and 2 bases for J; bases not matched to a gene: 1. The CDR3, as DNA: TGCGCCAGCAGTGGGACAGGTCAAGAGACCCAGTACTTC. Residues: CASSGTGQETQYF.

By share, this clone counts as medium-sized (0.01 to 0.1%). CDR3 in amino acids: CASSLDNRGGNTIYF. CDR3 bases: TGTGCCAGCAGCTTGGATAACAGGGGAGGAAACACCATATATTTT. The rearrangement joins TRBV5-4 to TRBJ1-3, with 7 bases that match TRBD1. CDR3 size: 15 residues. Germline values: CDR1 SGHNT, CDR2 YYREEE (reference sequence). V trimming: 0 bases; J trimming: 4 bases; junction bases outside the gene matches: 4.

V gene TRBV7-9 combines with J gene TRBJ2-5, with D unclear. CDR3 length: 14 amino acids. Trimming removed 1 base at V and 5 bases at J, with 11 bases between. CDR1 and CDR2 from the germline V gene are SEHNR and FQNEAQ (reference sequence). The CDR3 region has the DNA TGTGCCAGCAGCTTAGGGTCCGTCGCGGAGACCCAGTACTTC. Residues: CASSLGSVAETQYF.

Remarks on this clone: At the DNA level, this CDR3 is encoded by other sequences in the same sample as well. This rearrangement joins TRBV12-3 or TRBV12-4 to TRBJ2-5, with D unclear. V was clipped by 5 bases and J by 5 bases, with 6 bases between them. This CDR3 is 11 amino acids long. The CDR3 region is CASSRQETQYF. CDR3 sequence (DNA): TGTGCCAGCAGTCGGCAGGAGACCCAGTACTTC.

The V call is TRBV11-2, the J call TRBJ1-2; 11 bases fit TRBD1. J lost 8 bases, V lost 6 bases, and 17 bases had no gene match. Germline values: CDR1 SGHAT, CDR2 FQNNGV. This CDR3 has 17 amino acids. As DNA, the CDR3 is TGTGCCAGCAGGAATCCCGGCCGGACAGGGGGCTTAGGGGGCTACACCTTC. It yields the protein CASRNPGRTGGLGGYTF. Combining the CDR3 with reference TRBV11-2 and TRBJ1-2 gives the whole variable domain EAGVAQSPRYKIIEKRQSVAFWCNPISGHATLYWYQQILGQGPKLLIQFQNNGVVDDSQLPKDRFSAERLKGVDSTLKIQPAKLEDSAVYLCASRNPGRTGGLGGYTFGSGTRLTVV.

The J gene is TRBJ2-7, the V gene TRBV6-5; D may be TRBD2 (5 bases). The CDR3 has 14 residues. V shed 0 bases and J shed 2 bases, with 8 bases lying between them. Germline assignment: CDR1 MNHEY and CDR2 SVGAGI. CDR3 DNA sequence: TGTGCCAGCAGTTACTCGACCGGGGCCTACGAGCAGTACTTC. This sequence encodes CASSYSTGAYEQYF.

Remarks on this clone: One junction end does not reproduce the germline sequence, and a read error may be involved. The chain recombines TRBV7-7 with TRBJ2-5; TRBD1 might be the D (5 bases). Looked up from germline, CDR1 is SSHAT and CDR2 is FNYEAQ (reference sequence). CDR3 length: 14 residues. The CDR3 DNA reads as TGTGCTAGCAGCCCGTTAGGGGCCCAAGAGACCCAGTACTTC. Amino acids: CASSPLGAQETQYF.

The gene calls are TRBV6-6 and TRBJ1-5; TRBD1 agrees at 7 bases. The CDR3 contains 14 residues. Germline CDR1 and CDR2: MNHNY and SVGAGI (reference sequence). V dropped 7 bases and J dropped 3; count of bases not matched to a gene: 6. The CDR3 loop is CASTVGQSNQPQHF. Written as DNA, the CDR3 is TGTGCCAGCACCGTGGGACAGTCCAATCAGCCCCAGCATTTT.

This clone has more than one count but fewer than ten. This chain joins TRBV6-5 and TRBJ1-1; 8 bases map to TRBD1. After removal of 7 bases from V and 2 bases from J, the junction contained 9 bases not matched to a gene. Germline loops: CDR1 MNHEY, CDR2 SVGAGI. The CDR3 spans 15 residues. The CDR3 loop is CASNLGQDYNTEAFF. CDR3 DNA: TGTGCCAGCAACTTGGGACAGGACTATAACACTGAAGCTTTCTTT.

This chain joins TRBV6-6 and TRBJ2-1; D remains unclear. V was clipped by 7 bases and J by 4 bases, with 11 bases between them. The CDR3 is 13 residues long. Per germline, CDR1 MNHNY and CDR2 SVGAGI (reference sequence). The CDR3 reads CASNPEGYNEQFF. The DNA of the CDR3 is TGTGCCAGCAACCCCGAAGGATACAATGAGCAGTTCTTC.